A selection of T cell receptor beta chains follows, all from one sample in a study of shared clonotypes between healthy human individuals. The repertoire was sequenced with immunoSEQ multiplex PCR; TCRdb's copy has only in-frame clones and lacks some. The table has under 2.5 million clones, 85% to 95% seen once. The sequenced sample was naive CD4+ T cells from PBMCs. These receptors all stem from a man aged 18 to 30 in good health. Some clones in this sample may be carry-over from other donors' samples. The CDR3 runs from the conserved cysteine through the conserved F or W. Each record gives: clone size, V gene, D gene, J gene, CDR3 DNA, CDR3 protein. D genes are given only for firm matches. The size field is filled for only some rows; it gives once, few, many or a size class.

clone_size: -; v_call: TRBV5-6; d_call: -; j_call: TRBJ2-7; cdr3_nt: TGTGCCAGCAGCTTGGCCGGGTTCCACGAGCAGTACTTC; cdr3_aa: CASSLAGFHEQYF
clone_size: -; v_call: TRBV5-6; d_call: -; j_call: TRBJ2-3; cdr3_nt: TGTGCCAGCAGCACAGGGACACTCAGCACAGATACGCAGTATTTT; cdr3_aa: CASSTGTLSTDTQYF
clone_size: once; v_call: TRBV10-2; d_call: TRBD2; j_call: TRBJ2-1; cdr3_nt: TGCGCCAGCCGCCCACGGCGGGAGTCTAAAAATGAGCAGTTCTTC; cdr3_aa: CASRPRRESKNEQFF
clone_size: -; v_call: TRBV18; d_call: -; j_call: TRBJ1-2; cdr3_nt: TGTGCCAGCTCACCACCGATAGGATCCAGGAACTATGGCTACACCTTC; cdr3_aa: CASSPPIGSRNYGYTF
clone_size: -; v_call: TRBV7-9; d_call: TRBD2; j_call: TRBJ2-7; cdr3_nt: TGTGCCAGCAGCTTGACTAGCGGGAGATACGAGCAGTACTTC; cdr3_aa: CASSLTSGRYEQYF
clone_size: -; v_call: TRBV9; d_call: -; j_call: TRBJ2-7; cdr3_nt: TGTGCCAGCAGCGAAGGGGCGGGGCCCGCCTACGAGCAGTACTTC; cdr3_aa: CASSEGAGPAYEQYF
clone_size: -; v_call: TRBV7-9; d_call: -; j_call: TRBJ2-7; cdr3_nt: TGTGCCAGCAGCCAACAGGGACCTGACGAGCAGTACTTC; cdr3_aa: CASSQQGPDEQYF
clone_size: -; v_call: TRBV7-2; d_call: -; j_call: TRBJ2-2; cdr3_nt: TGTGCCAGCAGCCTCGTAGCGAACACCGGGGAGCTGTTTTTT; cdr3_aa: CASSLVANTGELFF
clone_size: -; v_call: TRBV28; d_call: TRBD1; j_call: TRBJ1-1; cdr3_nt: TGTGGGGCTTTCAGGGACAGGGCCGGTGGGGCTTTCTTT; cdr3_aa: CGAFRDRAGGAFF
clone_size: -; v_call: TRBV25-1; d_call: TRBD2; j_call: TRBJ2-5; cdr3_nt: TGTGCCAGCGGCATAGCGGGGGGAAGAGAGACCCAGTACTTC; cdr3_aa: CASGIAGGRETQYF
clone_size: -; v_call: TRBV5-1; d_call: TRBD1; j_call: TRBJ2-1; cdr3_nt: TGCGCCAGCAGCTTTCGTACCGGGACAGGGGATCACAATGAGCAGTTCTTC; cdr3_aa: CASSFRTGTGDHNEQFF
clone_size: once; v_call: TRBV5-1; d_call: TRBD1; j_call: TRBJ2-7; cdr3_nt: TGCGCCAGCAGCTGGGGACAGAAAAAATCCTACGAGCAGTACTTC; cdr3_aa: CASSWGQKKSYEQYF
clone_size: once; v_call: TRBV19; d_call: -; j_call: TRBJ2-7; cdr3_nt: TGTGCCAGTAGTATAGGACATCTGCCTTCCTACGAGCAGTACTTC; cdr3_aa: CASSIGHLPSYEQYF
clone_size: -; v_call: TRBV9; d_call: TRBD2; j_call: TRBJ2-1; cdr3_nt: TGTGCCAGCAGCGTAGTGCAGCGGGAGTCTGAGCAGTTCTTC; cdr3_aa: CASSVVQRESEQFF
clone_size: -; v_call: TRBV4-3; d_call: TRBD2; j_call: TRBJ2-1; cdr3_nt: TGCGCCAGCAGCCAAGGGGGTCGAGCTAGCGGGGGTGAGCAGTTCTTC; cdr3_aa: CASSQGGRASGGEQFF
clone_size: -; v_call: TRBV5-1; d_call: TRBD2; j_call: TRBJ2-1; cdr3_nt: TGCGCCAGCAGCTTGGAACTAGCGGCCTTTATAGAGCAGTTCTTC; cdr3_aa: CASSLELAAFIEQFF
clone_size: -; v_call: TRBV19; d_call: -; j_call: TRBJ1-5; cdr3_nt: TGTGCCAGTAGTACGACATGGGTTCAGCAGCCCCAGCATTTT; cdr3_aa: CASSTTWVQQPQHF
clone_size: -; v_call: TRBV28; d_call: -; j_call: TRBJ2-7; cdr3_nt: TGTGCCAGCAGGACCCTCCTGGACGAGCAGTACTTC; cdr3_aa: CASRTLLDEQYF
clone_size: -; v_call: TRBV5-4; d_call: -; j_call: TRBJ2-6; cdr3_nt: TGTGCCAGCAGCCCGCGAACCTCTGGGGCCAACGTCCTGACTTTC; cdr3_aa: CASSPRTSGANVLTF
clone_size: once; v_call: TRBV2; d_call: -; j_call: TRBJ1-2; cdr3_nt: TGTGCCAGCAGGGACTCTAGGGGACTAGTCTATGGCTACACCTTC; cdr3_aa: CASRDSRGLVYGYTF
clone_size: -; v_call: TRBV29-1; d_call: -; j_call: TRBJ1-1; cdr3_nt: TGCAGCGTTATGGGTCTCAGGCGTAGCACTGAAGCTTTCTTT; cdr3_aa: CSVMGLRRSTEAFF
clone_size: -; v_call: TRBV7-2; d_call: -; j_call: TRBJ1-5; cdr3_nt: TGTGCCAGCAGCCTGGCTAGCAATCAGCCCCAGCATTTT; cdr3_aa: CASSLASNQPQHF